The clone carrying this T cell receptor beta chain was detected once. An end of the junction does not agree with germline; a read error may underlie this. The CDR3 length is 14 residues. These data come from a study of identical twins. Via MiXCR, TCRdb re-called the 5' RACE reads, giving one row per CDR3 protein. The sample holds roughly 1.6 million distinct CDR3 sequences, about 32% seen once. The gene calls are TRBV12-3 or TRBV12-4 and TRBJ1-1; D may be TRBD1 (5 bases). Sequencing was performed on cord blood. The clonotype comes from a newborn girl in good health. The CDR3 nucleotides are TGTGTCAGCAGTACAGGATTGGGGAACACTGAAGCTTTCTTT. Translating gives CVSSTGLGNTEAFF.